These T cell receptor beta chains were read from a single sample in a study of blood T cell repertoires in COVID-19. TCRdb keeps only in-frame clones here, not all; method: immunoSEQ multiplex PCR. This sample carries roughly 140,000 clones, 65% to 90% of them seen once, and the ten largest clones take 10%. Source material: peripheral blood. The receptors derive from a man between 60 and 70 years old with active or convalescent COVID-19. Each CDR3 is given with its conserved first and last residue. The order of the fields is J gene, clone size, CDR3 length, D gene, V gene, CDR3 protein, CDR3 DNA. D genes are given only for firm matches. Not all rows give a size; the values are once, few, many and, for expanded clones, a class.

TRBJ1-5,-,16,TRBD1,TRBV18,CASSLTGTGRNQPQHF,TGTGCCAGCTCTCTAACCGGGACAGGGCGCAATCAGCCCCAGCATTTT
TRBJ1-2,-,15,-,TRBV6-5,CASSYGFGANYGYTF,TGTGCCAGCAGTTATGGGTTCGGAGCTAACTATGGCTACACCTTC
TRBJ2-3,-,15,-,TRBV27,CASSTPGGAADTQYF,TGTGCCAGCAGCACGCCAGGAGGGGCCGCAGATACGCAGTATTTT
TRBJ1-1,once,15,TRBD1,TRBV6-5,CASSLGTASNTEAFF,TGTGCCAGCAGTCTCGGGACAGCTAGCAACACTGAAGCTTTCTTT
TRBJ1-2,-,17,TRBD1,TRBV2,CASRGTGTGRVNYGYTF,TGTGCCAGCAGAGGAACCGGGACAGGGAGGGTTAACTATGGCTACACCTTC
TRBJ2-1,-,18,TRBD1,TRBV5-1,CASSWGQGVNDRYNEQFF,TGCGCCAGCAGTTGGGGACAGGGGGTTAACGATCGCTACAATGAGCAGTTCTTC
TRBJ1-5,-,15,TRBD1,TRBV18,CASSQGQVPDQPQHF,TGTGCCAGCTCACAAGGACAGGTCCCGGATCAGCCCCAGCATTTT
TRBJ2-1,-,17,TRBD2,TRBV3-1/TRBV3-2,CASSQDPAGVVDNEQFF,TGTGCCAGCAGCCAAGATCCCGCGGGAGTAGTTGACAATGAGCAGTTCTTC
TRBJ1-1,-,11,-,TRBV19,CASRLNTEAFF,TGTGCCAGCCGGTTGAACACTGAAGCTTTCTTT
TRBJ1-1,-,14,-,TRBV7-2,CASSLVKGHTEAFF,TGTGCCAGCAGCTTAGTAAAGGGGCACACTGAAGCTTTCTTT
TRBJ1-4,-,14,TRBD1,TRBV27,CASSSGTGGEKLFF,TGTGCCAGCTCATCCGGGACAGGGGGAGAAAAACTGTTTTTT
TRBJ2-5,-,14,-,TRBV5-6,CASSLSQGQETQYF,TGTGCCAGCAGCCTATCACAGGGCCAAGAGACCCAGTACTTC
TRBJ2-1,-,17,TRBD2,TRBV19,CASSIQLRTSGRNEQFF,TGTGCCAGTAGTATCCAACTTCGGACTAGCGGGAGAAATGAGCAGTTCTTC